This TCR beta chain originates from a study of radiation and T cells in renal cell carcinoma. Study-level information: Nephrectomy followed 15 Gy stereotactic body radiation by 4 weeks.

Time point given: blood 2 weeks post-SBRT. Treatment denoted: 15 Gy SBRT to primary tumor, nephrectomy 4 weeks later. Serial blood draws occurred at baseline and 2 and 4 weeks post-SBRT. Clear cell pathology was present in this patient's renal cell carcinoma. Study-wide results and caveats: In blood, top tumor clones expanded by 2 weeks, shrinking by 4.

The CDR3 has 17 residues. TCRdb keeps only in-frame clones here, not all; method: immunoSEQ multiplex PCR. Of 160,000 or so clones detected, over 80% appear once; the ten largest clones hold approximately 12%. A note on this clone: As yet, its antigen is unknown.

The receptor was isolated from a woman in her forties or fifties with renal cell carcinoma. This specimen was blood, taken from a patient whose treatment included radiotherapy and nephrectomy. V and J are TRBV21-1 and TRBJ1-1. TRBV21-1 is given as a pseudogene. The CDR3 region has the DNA TGTGCCAGCAGCAAACGAGGGGCACCCGTAGGGAACACTGAAGCTTTCTTT. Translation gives CASSKRGAPVGNTEAFF.